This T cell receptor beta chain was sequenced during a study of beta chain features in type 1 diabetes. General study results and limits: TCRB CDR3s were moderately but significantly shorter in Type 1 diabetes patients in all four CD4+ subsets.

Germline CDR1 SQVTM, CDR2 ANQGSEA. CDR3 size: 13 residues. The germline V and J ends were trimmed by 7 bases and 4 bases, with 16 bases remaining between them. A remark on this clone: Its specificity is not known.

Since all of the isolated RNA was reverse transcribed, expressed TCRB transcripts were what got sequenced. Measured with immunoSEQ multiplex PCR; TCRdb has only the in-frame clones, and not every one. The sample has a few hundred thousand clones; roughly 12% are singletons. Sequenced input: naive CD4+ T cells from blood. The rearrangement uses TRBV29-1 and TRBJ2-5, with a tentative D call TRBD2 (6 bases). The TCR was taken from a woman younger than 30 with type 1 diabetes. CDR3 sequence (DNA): TGCAGCGCCGCAGGGAGGTTGGGAGAGACCCAGTACTTC. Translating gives CSAAGRLGETQYF.